This T cell receptor (beta chain) was documented in a study of naive CD8 T cells in extremely preterm neonates. Whole-study results and caveats: Term neonates 0.35% to 0.5%, young children approximately 0.03%, adults roughly 0.0095%; preterm neonates shared approximately 2.5%. Preterm CDR3s were shorter than older groups', with fewer N additions and less trimming.

TCRdb's table, derived via immunoSEQ multiplex PCR, lists solely in-frame clones and lacks some. The repertoire holds 6,500 to 9,000 clones, 80% to 95% seen once, with approximately 0.49% in the top ten. As to this clone: The antigen is unknown.

Germline V lookup: CDR1 SNHLY, CDR2 FYNNEI. J lost 5 bases, V lost 6 bases, and 7 bases had no gene match. There are 14 residues in the CDR3. Without labor or membrane rupture, elective cesareans at roughly 37-41 weeks supplied term cord blood. Sorting kept Annexin V-negative CD3+CD8+CD45RA+CCR7+ naive T cells. This TCR was sampled from a newborn in good health. The rearrangement uses TRBV2 and TRBJ2-7, with TRBD2 matching over 10 bases. Sequenced input: naive CD8+ T cells from cord blood. CDR3 nucleotide sequence: TGTGCCAGCAGACTAGCGGGAATGGGGAACGAGCAGTACTTC. Amino acid sequence: CASRLAGMGNEQYF.